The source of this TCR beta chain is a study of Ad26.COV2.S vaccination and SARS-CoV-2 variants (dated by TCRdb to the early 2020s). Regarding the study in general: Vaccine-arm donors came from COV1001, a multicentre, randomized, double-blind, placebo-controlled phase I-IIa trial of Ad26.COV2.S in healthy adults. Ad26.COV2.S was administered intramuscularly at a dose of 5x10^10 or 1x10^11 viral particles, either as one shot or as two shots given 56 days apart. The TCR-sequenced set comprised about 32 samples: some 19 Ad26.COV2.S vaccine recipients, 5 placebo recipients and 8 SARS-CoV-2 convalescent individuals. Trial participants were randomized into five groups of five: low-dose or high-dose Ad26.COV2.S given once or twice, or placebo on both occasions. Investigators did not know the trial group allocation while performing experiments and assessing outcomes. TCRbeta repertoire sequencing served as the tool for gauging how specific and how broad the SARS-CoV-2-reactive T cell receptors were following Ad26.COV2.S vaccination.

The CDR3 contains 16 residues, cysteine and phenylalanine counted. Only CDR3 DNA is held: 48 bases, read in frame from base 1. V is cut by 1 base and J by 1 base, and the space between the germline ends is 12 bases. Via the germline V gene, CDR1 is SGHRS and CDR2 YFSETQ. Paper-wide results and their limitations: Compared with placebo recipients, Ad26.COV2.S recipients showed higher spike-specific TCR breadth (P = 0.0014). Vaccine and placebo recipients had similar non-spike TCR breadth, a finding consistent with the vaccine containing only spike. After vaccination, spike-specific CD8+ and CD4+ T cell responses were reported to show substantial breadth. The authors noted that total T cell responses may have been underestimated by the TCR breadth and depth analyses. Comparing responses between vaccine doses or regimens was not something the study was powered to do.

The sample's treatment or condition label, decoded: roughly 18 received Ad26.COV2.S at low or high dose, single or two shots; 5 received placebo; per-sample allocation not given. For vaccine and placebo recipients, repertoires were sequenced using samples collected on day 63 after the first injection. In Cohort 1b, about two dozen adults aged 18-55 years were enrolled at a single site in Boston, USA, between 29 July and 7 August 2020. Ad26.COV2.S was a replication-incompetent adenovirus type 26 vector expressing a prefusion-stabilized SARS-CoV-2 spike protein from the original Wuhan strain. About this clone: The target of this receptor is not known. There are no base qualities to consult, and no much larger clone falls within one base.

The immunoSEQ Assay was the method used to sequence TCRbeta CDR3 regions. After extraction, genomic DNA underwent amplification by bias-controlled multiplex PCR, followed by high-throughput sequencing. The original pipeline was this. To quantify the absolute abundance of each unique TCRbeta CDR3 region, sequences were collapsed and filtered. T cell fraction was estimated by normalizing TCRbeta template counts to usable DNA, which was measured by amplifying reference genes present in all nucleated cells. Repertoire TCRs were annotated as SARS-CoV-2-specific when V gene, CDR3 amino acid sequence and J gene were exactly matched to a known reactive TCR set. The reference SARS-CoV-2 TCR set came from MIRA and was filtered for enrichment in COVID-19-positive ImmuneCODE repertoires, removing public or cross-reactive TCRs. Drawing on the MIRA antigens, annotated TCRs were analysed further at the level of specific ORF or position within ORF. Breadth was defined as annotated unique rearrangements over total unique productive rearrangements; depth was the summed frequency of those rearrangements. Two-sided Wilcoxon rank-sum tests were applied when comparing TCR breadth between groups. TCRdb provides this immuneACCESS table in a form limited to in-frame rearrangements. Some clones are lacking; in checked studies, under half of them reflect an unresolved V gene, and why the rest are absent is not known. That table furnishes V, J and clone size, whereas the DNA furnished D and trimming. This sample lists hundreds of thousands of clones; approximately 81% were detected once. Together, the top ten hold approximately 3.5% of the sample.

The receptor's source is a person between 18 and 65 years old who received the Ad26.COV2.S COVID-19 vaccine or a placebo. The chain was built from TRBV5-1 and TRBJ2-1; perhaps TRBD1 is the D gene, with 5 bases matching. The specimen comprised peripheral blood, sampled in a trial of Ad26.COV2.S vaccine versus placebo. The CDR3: CASSLLTDLSYNEQFF. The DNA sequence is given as TGCGCCAGCAGCTTGTTGACAGACCTATCCTACAATGAGCAGTTCTTC.